This T cell receptor beta chain was sequenced in a study of CD8+ T cells in alopecia areata. General study findings and limits: Tofacitinib significantly decreased scalp clonality and expanded CD8+ clones among top 100. Because of a solitary nonresponder, the connection of baseline CD8+ expansion to response stays uncertain.

RNA was extracted and reverse transcribed into cDNA as the sequencing template. Assay used: immunoSEQ multiplex PCR; TCRdb lists only in-frame clones, some missing. The top ten clones hold roughly 17% of a sample with some 150,000 clones, roughly 50% of them seen once. Concerning this clone itself: Its antigen is unidentified.

Treatment: oral pan-JAK inhibitor, 5-10 mg twice daily. Starting from PBMCs, sorting isolated CD4+ and CD8+ T cells. The sequence was collected from a human donor with alopecia areata. The specimen was CD4+ T cells sorted from blood, collected between weeks 55 and 65, from a patient treated with tofacitinib.

The CDR3 sequence is CSVYRTYEQYF. The CDR3 nucleotides read TGCAGTGTCTACAGAACCTACGAGCAGTACTTC. The rearrangement joins TRBV20-1 to TRBJ2-7; D gene uncertain. The CDR3 consists of 11 residues. Germline loops: CDR1 DFQATT, CDR2 SNEGSKA (reference sequence). Deletions cut 7 bases from V and 2 bases from J, with 9 bases between.